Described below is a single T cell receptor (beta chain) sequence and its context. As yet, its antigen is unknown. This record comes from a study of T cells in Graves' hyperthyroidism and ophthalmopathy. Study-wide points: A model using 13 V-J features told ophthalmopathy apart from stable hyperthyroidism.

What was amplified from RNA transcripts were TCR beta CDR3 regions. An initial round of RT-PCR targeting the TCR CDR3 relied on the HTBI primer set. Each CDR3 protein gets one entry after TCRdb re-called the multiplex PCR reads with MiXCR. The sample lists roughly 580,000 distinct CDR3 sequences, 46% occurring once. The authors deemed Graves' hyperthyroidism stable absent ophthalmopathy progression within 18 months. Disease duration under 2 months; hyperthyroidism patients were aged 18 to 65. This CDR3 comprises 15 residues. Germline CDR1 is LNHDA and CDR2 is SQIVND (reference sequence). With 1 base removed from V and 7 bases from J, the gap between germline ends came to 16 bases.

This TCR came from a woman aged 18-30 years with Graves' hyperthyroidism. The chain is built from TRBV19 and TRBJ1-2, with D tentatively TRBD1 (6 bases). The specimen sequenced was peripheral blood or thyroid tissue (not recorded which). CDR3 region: CASSIVGGQSGGYTF. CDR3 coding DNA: TGTGCCAGTAGTATAGTCGGGGGGCAAAGTGGTGGCTACACCTTC.